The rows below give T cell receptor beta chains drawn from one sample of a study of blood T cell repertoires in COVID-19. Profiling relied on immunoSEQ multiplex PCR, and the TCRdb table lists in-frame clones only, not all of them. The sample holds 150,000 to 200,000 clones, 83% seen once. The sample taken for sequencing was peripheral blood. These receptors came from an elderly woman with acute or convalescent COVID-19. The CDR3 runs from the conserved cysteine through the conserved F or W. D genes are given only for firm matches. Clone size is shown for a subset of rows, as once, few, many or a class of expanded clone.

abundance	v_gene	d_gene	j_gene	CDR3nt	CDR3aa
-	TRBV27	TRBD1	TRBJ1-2	TGTGCCAGCAGTTTATCGGGGACAGGGAACTATGGCTACACCTTC	CASSLSGTGNYGYTF
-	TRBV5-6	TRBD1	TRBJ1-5	TGTGCCAGCAGCGCGGACAGGGGGGGCAATCAGCCCCAGCATTTT	CASSADRGGNQPQHF
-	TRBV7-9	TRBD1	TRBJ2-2	TGTGCCAGCAGCTTTTACCAGGGGGCTACCGGGGAGCTGTTTTTT	CASSFYQGATGELFF
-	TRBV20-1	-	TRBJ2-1	TGCAGTGCTTACTACAATGAGCAGTTCTTC	CSAYYNEQFF
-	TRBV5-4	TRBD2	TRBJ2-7	TGTGCCAGCAGTCGTAGCGGGAGAAGCTCCTACGAGCAGTACTTC	CASSRSGRSSYEQYF
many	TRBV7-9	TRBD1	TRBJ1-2	TGTGCCAGCAGCCAAGGACAGGTTTATGGCTACACCTTC	CASSQGQVYGYTF
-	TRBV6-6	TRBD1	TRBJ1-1	TGTGCCAGCTCCTACAGGGGGAACACTGAAGCTTTCTTT	CASSYRGNTEAFF
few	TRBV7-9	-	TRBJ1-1	TGTGCCAGCAGCTCAATGGGGGGGAACACTGAAGCTTTCTTT	CASSSMGGNTEAFF
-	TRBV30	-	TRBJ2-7	TGTGCCGGCCAGGGTACCACCCTCGGGGAGCAGTACTTC	CAGQGTTLGEQYF
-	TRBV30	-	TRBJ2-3	TGTGCCTGGAGTCAAGGACAGCCGTTCACAGATACGCAGTATTTT	CAWSQGQPFTDTQYF
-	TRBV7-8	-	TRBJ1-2	TGTGCCAGCAGCTTAGATAAGGGGTCGGGTCGAGGCTACACCTTC	CASSLDKGSGRGYTF
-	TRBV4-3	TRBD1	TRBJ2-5	TGCGCCAGCAGCCAAGATGGGCACAGGGGCAGGGAGACCCAGTACTTC	CASSQDGHRGRETQYF
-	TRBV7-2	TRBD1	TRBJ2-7	TGTGCCAGCAGCCTCACGGCAGGGGGCCAATACGAGCAGTACTTC	CASSLTAGGQYEQYF
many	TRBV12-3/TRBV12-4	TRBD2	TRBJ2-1	TGTGCCAGCAGCCGAAGCCCGGGACTAGCGCAGTTCTTC	CASSRSPGLAQFF
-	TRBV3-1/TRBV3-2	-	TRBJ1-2	TGTGCCAGCGGCGAGGGAGGTGGCTACACCTTC	CASGEGGGYTF
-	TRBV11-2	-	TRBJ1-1	TGTGCCAGCAGCTGGGGATTTATACAGGACGCTGAAGCTTTCTTT	CASSWGFIQDAEAFF
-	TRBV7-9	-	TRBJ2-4	TGTGCCAGCAGCTTAGAGGGTCGGGGAATAGCCAAAAACATTCAGTACTTC	CASSLEGRGIAKNIQYF
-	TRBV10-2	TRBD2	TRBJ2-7	TGCGCCAGCATAGCTAGCGGGAGCTACGAGCAGTACTTC	CASIASGSYEQYF
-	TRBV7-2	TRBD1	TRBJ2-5	TGTGCCAGCAGCTCATCTATCCGGGACAGGGGTCGAGCCCAGTACTTC	CASSSSIRDRGRAQYF
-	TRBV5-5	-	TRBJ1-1	TGTGCCAGCAGCAGCTCCTGGGGGCGCACTGAAGCTTTCTTT	CASSSSWGRTEAFF
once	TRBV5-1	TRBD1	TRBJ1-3	TGCGCCAGCAGCTCCGGGACAGGGCACTCTGGAAACACCATATATTTT	CASSSGTGHSGNTIYF
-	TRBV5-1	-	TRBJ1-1	TGCGCCAGCAGCTCCAGTCCCGGGGGGTCTTCCTCTGAAGCTTTCTTT	CASSSSPGGSSSEAFF
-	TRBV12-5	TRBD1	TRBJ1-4	TGTGCTAGTGGCCGGCAGGGGGCTTTTGAAAAACTGTTTTTT	CASGRQGAFEKLFF
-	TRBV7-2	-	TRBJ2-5	TGTGCCAGCAGCACCAGGGAAGGAGAGACCCAGTACTTC	CASSTREGETQYF
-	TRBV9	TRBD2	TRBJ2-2	TGTGCCAGCAGCGTAGGCAGCGGGAGGGCATCCGGGGAGCTGTTTTTT	CASSVGSGRASGELFF
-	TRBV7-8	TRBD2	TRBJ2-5	TGTGCCAGCAGCCCCGAACTAGCGGGAGGCCCTAACCAGTACTTC	CASSPELAGGPNQYF
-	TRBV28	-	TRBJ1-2	TGTGCCAGCAGTGGGCGGGATGGGCCCTATGGCTACACCTTC	CASSGRDGPYGYTF
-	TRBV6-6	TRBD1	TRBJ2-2	TGTGCCAGCAGACAAGGACAGGGTAACACCGGGGAGCTGTTTTTT	CASRQGQGNTGELFF
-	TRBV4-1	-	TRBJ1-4	TGCGCCAGCAGCCAAGCGGAGGGGACTAATGAAAAACTGTTTTTT	CASSQAEGTNEKLFF
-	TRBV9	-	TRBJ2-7	TGTGCCAGCAGCGTAGCCGCGGGGTACTACGAGCAGTACTTC	CASSVAAGYYEQYF
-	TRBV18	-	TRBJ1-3	TGTGCCAGCTCTACAATTAGAGGACAGCAAAGGGGCATATCTGGAAACACCATATATTTT	CASSTIRGQQRGISGNTIYF
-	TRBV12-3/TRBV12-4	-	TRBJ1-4	TGTGCCAGCAGGATCGGGACAGAAAAACTGTTTTTT	CASRIGTEKLFF
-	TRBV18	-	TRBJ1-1	TGTGCCAGCTCACCGCCCTCGACAGCCAACACTGAAGCTTTCTTT	CASSPPSTANTEAFF
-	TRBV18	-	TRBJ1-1	TGTGCCAGCTCACCGTCGGGACAGAACACTGAAGCTTTCTTT	CASSPSGQNTEAFF
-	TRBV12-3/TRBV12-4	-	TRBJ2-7	TGTGCCAGCAGTTCTCTCTACGAGCAGTACTTC	CASSSLYEQYF
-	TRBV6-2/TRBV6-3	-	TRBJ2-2	TGTGCCAGCAGCCCCGACATAATAGACACCGGGGAGCTGTTTTTT	CASSPDIIDTGELFF
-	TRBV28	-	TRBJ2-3	TGTGCCAGCAGTTTATCAGGGTTCGGCACAGATACGCAGTATTTT	CASSLSGFGTDTQYF
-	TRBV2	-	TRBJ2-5	TGTGCCAGCAGTGAACCCCCAGGGATGGAGACCCAGTACTTC	CASSEPPGMETQYF
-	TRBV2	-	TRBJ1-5	TGTGCCAGCAGACAGGGAGGGAATAGCAATCAGCCCCAGCATTTT	CASRQGGNSNQPQHF
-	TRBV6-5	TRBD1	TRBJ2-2	TGTGCCAGCAAAGGACAGGGAGGAAACACCGGGGAGCTGTTTTTT	CASKGQGGNTGELFF
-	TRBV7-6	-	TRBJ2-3	TGTGCCAGCAGCTCCAGAGGCGGACAAAAATTCACAGATACGCAGTATTTT	CASSSRGGQKFTDTQYF
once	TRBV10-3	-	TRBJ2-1	TGTGCCATCAGTGACATGTTAGCGGTTTCCTACAATGAGCAGTTCTTC	CAISDMLAVSYNEQFF
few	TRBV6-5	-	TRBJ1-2	TGTGCCAGCAGTTCCGGGAAAAACTATGGCTACACCTTC	CASSSGKNYGYTF
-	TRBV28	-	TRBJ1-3	TGTGCCAGCAGTGCCGGGGGGGATCTCTCTGGAAACACCATATATTTT	CASSAGGDLSGNTIYF
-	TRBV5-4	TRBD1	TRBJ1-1	TGTGCCAGCAGCCGAACAGGGGCCCCTGAAGCTTTCTTT	CASSRTGAPEAFF
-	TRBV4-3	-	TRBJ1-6	TGCGCCAGCAGCGGAGCCGGGAATTCTAATTCACCCCTCCACTTT	CASSGAGNSNSPLHF
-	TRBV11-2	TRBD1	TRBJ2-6	TGTGCCAGCAGCTTAGATCCTGGACAGGCAACTCACGTCCTGACTTTC	CASSLDPGQATHVLTF
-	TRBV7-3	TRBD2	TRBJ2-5	TGTGCCAGCAGCTTAGGACTAGCGGGGGGCCAGGGGACCCAGTACTTC	CASSLGLAGGQGTQYF
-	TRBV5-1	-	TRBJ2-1	TGCGCCAGCAGCTTGGCTGCCAGGGTAGCCGACAATGAGCAGTTCTTC	CASSLAARVADNEQFF
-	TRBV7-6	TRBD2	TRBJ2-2	TGTGCCAGCAGCCTGGGACTAGGAGCAAACACCGGGGAGCTGTTTTTT	CASSLGLGANTGELFF
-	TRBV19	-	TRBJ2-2	TGTGCCAGTAGTAATACAGGGAGCCTCACCGGGGAGCTGTTTTTT	CASSNTGSLTGELFF
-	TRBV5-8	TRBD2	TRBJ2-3	TGTGCCAGCAGCCGGACTAGCGGGGGGGTTGGAGATACGCAGTATTTT	CASSRTSGGVGDTQYF
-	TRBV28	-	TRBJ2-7	TGTGCCAGCAGTCTCAAACGACTCAGGGGCGAGCAGTACTTC	CASSLKRLRGEQYF
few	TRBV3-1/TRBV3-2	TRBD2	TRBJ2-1	TGTGCCAGCAGCCAAGAGTTAGCGGGAGGGGGTAATGAGCAGTTCTTC	CASSQELAGGGNEQFF
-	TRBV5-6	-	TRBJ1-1	TGTGCCAGCAGCTTGGTTATGGGGGGAAACACTGAAGCTTTCTTT	CASSLVMGGNTEAFF
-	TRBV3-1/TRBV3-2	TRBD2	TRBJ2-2	TGTGCCAGCAGCGGGACTAGTGGCACCGGGGAGCTGTTTTTT	CASSGTSGTGELFF
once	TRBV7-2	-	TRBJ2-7	TGTGCCAGCAGCCAACGGGCAGGGCACTCCTACGAGCAGTACTTC	CASSQRAGHSYEQYF